The subject of this entry is one T cell receptor beta chain. The CDR3 spans 11 residues. In germline, CDR1 is DFQATT, CDR2 SNEGSKA (reference sequence). V lost 3 bases, J lost 8 bases, and 10 bases lay in between. The data belong to a study of blood T cell repertoires in COVID-19. Across the study: Material from acute and convalescent COVID-19 was sourced from the United States, Italy and Spain.

Participants were placed into cohorts based on the clinical history they reported. Among Cohort 3 donors, those recovered had two negative PCRs, clearance, or symptom resolution. Using immunoSEQ multiplex PCR, the repertoire was profiled, and TCRdb retains in-frame clones only, with some absent. The sample has fewer than 450,000 clones, roughly nine tenths seen once; the top ten hold roughly 1%. The chain recombines TRBV20-1 with TRBJ1-1; no definite D call. Sequenced input: PBMCs or T cells enriched from blood (not recorded which). This TCR was recovered from a woman aged 25 to 39 who had recovered from COVID-19. In DNA form, the CDR3 reads TGCAGTGCTAGTGATGGGCCGGAAGCTTTCTTT. The encoded protein is CSASDGPEAFF.